This T cell receptor (beta chain) was identified during a study of cytomegalovirus exposure and HLA in healthy donors. Findings and caveats of the study: Available immune exposure information covered CMV serostatus only. Prediction of most subjects' HLA-A and HLA-B alleles by TCR beta sequences was reportedly accurate. The authors enumerated over 150 TCR beta chains as linked to cytomegalovirus.

A remark on this clone: Its specificity is not known.

CDR3 length equals 16 residues. The germline CDR1 and CDR2 sequences are SGHTA and FQGTGA. J gave up 2 bases and V 5 bases, and 9 bases lay outside the gene matches. The PCR made use of 60 Vbeta and 13 Jbeta primers. TCRdb keeps only in-frame clones here, not all; method: immunoSEQ multiplex PCR. The table includes fewer than 200,000 clones, less than 80% detected once. V gene TRBV7-3 combines with J gene TRBJ2-3; 8 bases are shared with TRBD2. Sequencing was performed on PBMCs. The receptor's source is a female donor in good health and CMV-seronegative. In DNA form, the CDR3 reads TGTGCCAGCAGCGTACAGCGGGGGAGACACACAGATACGCAGTATTTT. Protein: CASSVQRGRHTDTQYF.